This T cell receptor beta chain was captured by sequencing in a study of a mutant IDH1 vaccine in newly diagnosed glioma. In the study overall: The vaccination schedule gave patients eight doses in weeks 1, 3, 5, 7, 11, 15, 19 and 23. Patients got radiotherapy, temozolomide, or both beforehand, and most got both.

There are 15 residues in the CDR3. Trimming left V 3 bases short and J 0 bases short, with 10 bases between. The germline V gene encodes CDR1 SNHLY and CDR2 FYNNEI. Time point specified: week 11, during vaccination. Alongside topical imiquimod, each dose of vaccine comprised 300 ug of mutant IDH1 20-mer peptide. Worth noting for this clone: The antigen is undetermined.

Clones were read by immunoSEQ multiplex PCR, and TCRdb kept only the in-frame ones, dropping some. The sample has 57,000 or so clones, under 90% seen once. This clonotype was obtained from a man aged 25-40 years with glioma. The V call is TRBV2, the J call TRBJ2-3; D gene unclear. The sample in question was PBMCs, obtained from a glioma patient whose treatment included an IDH1 peptide vaccine. The CDR3 region is CASSDGVASTDTQYF. DNA for the CDR3: TGTGCCAGCAGTGATGGGGTTGCCAGCACAGATACGCAGTATTTT. The variable domain in full, completed from reference TRBV2 and TRBJ2-3, reads EPEVTQTPSHQVTQMGQEVILRCVPISNHLYFYWYRQILGQKVEFLVSFYNNEISEKSEIFDDQFSVERPDGSNFTLKIRSTKLEDSAMYFCASSDGVASTDTQYFGPGTRLTVL.